What follows are 4 T cell receptor beta chains derived from one specimen sequenced in a study of blood T cell repertoires in COVID-19. The protocol was immunoSEQ multiplex PCR, while the TCRdb copy is restricted to in-frame clones and leaves out a portion. This sample has about 100,000 clones, with 65% to 85% found just once. Specimen: peripheral blood. The receptor set was obtained from a man in his sixties with acute or convalescent COVID-19.

This chain links TRBV10-3 with TRBJ2-5; weak D call: TRBD2 (6 bases). The length of the CDR3 is 14 residues. Germline V gene lookup returns CDR1 ENHRY and CDR2 SYGVKD. V was trimmed by 7 bases and J by 5 bases, leaving 17 bases between them. The CDR3 coding sequence is TGTGCCATCAACGCCGGTGAAGGGAGGGAGACCCAGTACTTC. It is translated as CAINAGEGRETQYF.

This chain connects TRBV28 to TRBJ2-7; 9 nucleotides align to TRBD1. The CDR3 has 14 residues. The V segment lost 4 bases and the J segment 3 bases; nucleotides outside the gene matches: 4. Germline V gene lookup returns CDR1 MDHEN and CDR2 SYDVKM. The CDR3 loop is CASSSRTGVYEQYF. Here the CDR3 DNA reads TGTGCCAGCAGTTCACGGACAGGGGTCTACGAGCAGTACTTC.

The genes are TRBV6-4 and TRBJ1-2; 9 nucleotides align to TRBD1. Per germline, CDR1 MRHNA and CDR2 SNTAGT. This CDR3 spans 13 amino acids. J lost 10 bases, V lost 0 bases, and 3 bases had no gene match. The CDR3 spells CASSDSGQGDYTF. The CDR3 nucleotides read TGTGCCAGCAGTGACTCGGGACAGGGTGACTACACCTTC.

The V and J genes are TRBV15 and TRBJ2-7; 9 positions match TRBD1. V shed 3 bases and J 7 bases; nucleotides not matched to a gene: 10. This CDR3 is 15 amino acids long. From germline, CDR1 is LNHNV and CDR2 YYDKDF (reference sequence). The CDR3 loop reads CATSSPGQGTWEQYF. CDR3 sequence (DNA): TGTGCCACCAGCAGTCCGGGACAGGGTACTTGGGAGCAGTACTTC.